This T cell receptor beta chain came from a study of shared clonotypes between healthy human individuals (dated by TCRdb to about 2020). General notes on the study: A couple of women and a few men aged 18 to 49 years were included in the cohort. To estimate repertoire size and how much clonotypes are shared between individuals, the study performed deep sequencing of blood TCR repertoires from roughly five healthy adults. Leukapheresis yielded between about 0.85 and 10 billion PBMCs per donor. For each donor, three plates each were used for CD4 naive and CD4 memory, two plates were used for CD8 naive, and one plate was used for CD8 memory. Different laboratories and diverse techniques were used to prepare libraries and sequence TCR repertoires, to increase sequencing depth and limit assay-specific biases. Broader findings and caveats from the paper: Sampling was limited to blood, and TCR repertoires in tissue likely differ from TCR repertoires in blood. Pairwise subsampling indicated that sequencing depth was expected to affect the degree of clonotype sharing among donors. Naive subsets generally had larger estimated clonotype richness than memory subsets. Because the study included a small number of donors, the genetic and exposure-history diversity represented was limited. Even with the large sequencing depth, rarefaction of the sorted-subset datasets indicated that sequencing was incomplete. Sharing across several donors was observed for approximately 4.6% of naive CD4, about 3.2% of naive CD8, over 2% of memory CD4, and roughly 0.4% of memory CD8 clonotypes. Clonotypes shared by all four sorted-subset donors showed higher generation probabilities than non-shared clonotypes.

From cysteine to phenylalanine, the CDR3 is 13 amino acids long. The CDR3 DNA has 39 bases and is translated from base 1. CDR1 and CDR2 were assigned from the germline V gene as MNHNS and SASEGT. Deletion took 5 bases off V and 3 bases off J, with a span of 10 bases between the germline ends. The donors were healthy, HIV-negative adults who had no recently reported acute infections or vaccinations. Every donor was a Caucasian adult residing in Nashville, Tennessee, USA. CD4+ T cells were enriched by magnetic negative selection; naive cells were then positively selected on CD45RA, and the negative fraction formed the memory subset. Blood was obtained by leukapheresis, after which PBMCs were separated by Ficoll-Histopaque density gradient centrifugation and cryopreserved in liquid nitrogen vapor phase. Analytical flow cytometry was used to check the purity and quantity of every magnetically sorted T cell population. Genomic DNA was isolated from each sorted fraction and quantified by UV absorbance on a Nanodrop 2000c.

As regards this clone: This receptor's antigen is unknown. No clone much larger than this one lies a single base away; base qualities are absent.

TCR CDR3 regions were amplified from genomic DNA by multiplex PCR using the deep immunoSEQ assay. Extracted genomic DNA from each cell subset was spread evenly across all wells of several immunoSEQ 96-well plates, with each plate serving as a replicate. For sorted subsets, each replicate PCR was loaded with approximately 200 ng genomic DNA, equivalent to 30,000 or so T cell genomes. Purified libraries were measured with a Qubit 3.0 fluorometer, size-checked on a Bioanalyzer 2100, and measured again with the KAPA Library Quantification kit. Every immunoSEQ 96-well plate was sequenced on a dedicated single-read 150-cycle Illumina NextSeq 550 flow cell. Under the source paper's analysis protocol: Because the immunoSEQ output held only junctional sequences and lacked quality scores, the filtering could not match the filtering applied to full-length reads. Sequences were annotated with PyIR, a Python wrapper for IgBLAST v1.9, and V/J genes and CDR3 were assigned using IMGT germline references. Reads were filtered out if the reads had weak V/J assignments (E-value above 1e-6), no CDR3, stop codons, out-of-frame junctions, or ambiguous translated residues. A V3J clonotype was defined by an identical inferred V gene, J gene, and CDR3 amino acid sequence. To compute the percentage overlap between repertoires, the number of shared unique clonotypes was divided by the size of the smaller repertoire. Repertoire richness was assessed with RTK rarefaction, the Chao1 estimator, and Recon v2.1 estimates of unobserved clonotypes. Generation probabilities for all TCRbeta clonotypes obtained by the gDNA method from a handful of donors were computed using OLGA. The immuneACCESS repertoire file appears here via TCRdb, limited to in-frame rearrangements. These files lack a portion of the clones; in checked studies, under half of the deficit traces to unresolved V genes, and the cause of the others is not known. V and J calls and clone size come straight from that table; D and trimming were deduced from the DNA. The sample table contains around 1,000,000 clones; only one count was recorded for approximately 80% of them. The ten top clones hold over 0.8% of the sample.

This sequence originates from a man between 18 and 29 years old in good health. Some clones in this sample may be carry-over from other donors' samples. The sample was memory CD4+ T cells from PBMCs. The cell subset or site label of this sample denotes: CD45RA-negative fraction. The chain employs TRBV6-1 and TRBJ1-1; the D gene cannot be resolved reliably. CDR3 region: CASSYGRDTEAFF. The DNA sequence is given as TGTGCCAGCAGTTATGGGCGGGACACTGAAGCTTTCTTT.